The T cell receptor (beta chain) under discussion was sequenced for a study of regulatory T cells in long-lasting Graves disease. V lost 2 bases and J 5 bases, leaving 12 bases between the germline ends. This CDR3 comprises 14 residues. Per germline, CDR1 SGHVS and CDR2 FQNEAQ. Time point: newly diagnosed GD, antithyroid drugs for less than 3 months. Generation of the TCR library employed RNA extracted from PBMCs. Both iRepertoire HTBI primers and Arm-PCR of CDR3 regions were used to build the TCR beta libraries. Via MiXCR, TCRdb re-called the multiplex PCR reads, giving one row per CDR3 protein. This sample has 500,000 to 700,000 distinct CDR3 sequences, with approximately 15% found just once. This sample also belongs to another study, concerning T cells in Graves' hyperthyroidism and ophthalmopathy. As reported in that work: The TCR CDR3 first-round RT-PCR relied on the HTBI primer set.

Here the sequenced sample was peripheral blood mononuclear cells (PBMCs), taken at new diagnosis, from a patient treated with antithyroid drugs. V and J are TRBV7-8 and TRBJ2-5; D is perhaps TRBD1 (6 bases). This clonotype originated in a woman aged 25 to 39 with Graves disease. This chain's CDR3 is CASSLITGRETQYF. CDR3 bases: TGTGCCAGCAGCTTAATCACAGGGCGGGAGACCCAGTACTTC.